This TCR beta chain was documented in a study of T cells in Graves' hyperthyroidism and ophthalmopathy. Exclusion followed for patients with uncontrolled infection, other autoimmune disease, pregnancy or lactation. PBMCs stemmed from 10 ml fresh peripheral blood. The source material, RNA transcripts, was used to amplify TCR beta CDR3 regions. The TCR CDR3 was amplified in a first-round RT-PCR using the HTBI primer set. TCRdb recomputed calls from the multiplex PCR reads with MiXCR, one row per CDR3 protein. The sample has around 55,000 distinct CDR3 sequences, approximately 52% seen once; the top ten hold about a tenth. This CDR3 comprises 15 residues. Germline values: CDR1 SNHLY, CDR2 FYNNEI. In regard to this clonotype: Antigen unknown. Compared with germline, one end of the junction differs, possibly owing to a read error.

Whole-study results and caveats: The model's output predicted ophthalmopathy at a median of about 6.5 months prior to onset. Most clonotypes expanded in thyroid above 0.001 were likewise present in blood.

Specimen: blood. This chain links TRBV2 with TRBJ2-2; TRBD1 matches at 7 bases. The sequence came from a woman aged 50 to 60 with Graves' ophthalmopathy. The CDR3 loop reads CASSEDRTNTGELFF. The CDR3 DNA is TGTGCAAGCAGTGAGGACAGGACGAACACCGGGGAGCTGTTTTTT. Looking up the rest from reference TRBV2 and TRBJ2-2 gives the full variable domain: EPEVTQTPSHQVTQMGQEVILRCVPISNHLYFYWYRQILGQKVEFLVSFYNNEISEKSEIFDDQFSVERPDGSNFTLKIRSTKLEDSAMYFCASSEDRTNTGELFFGEGSRLTVL.